These T cell receptor beta chains were read from a single sample in a study of graft-versus-host responses after intestinal transplantation. Sequencing used immunoSEQ multiplex PCR; TCRdb keeps in-frame clones, though not all of them. The data show around 92,000 clones, with roughly 86% seen just once and over 1.3% held by the top ten. The specimen was PBMCs, collected 255 days after intestinal transplant. These receptors all stem from a human patient who received an intestinal transplant, so some T cells may come from the graft donor. CDR3s include the opening cysteine and the closing phenylalanine or tryptophan. Fields, in order: CDR3 DNA, CDR3 protein, V gene, J gene, D gene, clone size. The D gene is left open where the match is weak. Rows may omit the clone size; those that give it use once, few, many or a size class.

CDR3nt: TGCAGCGTCTTACTGGGGGGGGCTTATGGCTACACCTTC
CDR3aa: CSVLLGGAYGYTF
v_gene: TRBV29-1
j_gene: TRBJ1-2
d_gene: -
abundance: -

CDR3nt: TGTGCCAGCAGCTTTGGTAACATCGGGGAGCTGTTTTTT
CDR3aa: CASSFGNIGELFF
v_gene: TRBV7-8
j_gene: TRBJ2-2
d_gene: -
abundance: -

CDR3nt: TGTGCCAGCAGACCAGGGGAAGAATCTGGAAACACCATATATTTT
CDR3aa: CASRPGEESGNTIYF
v_gene: TRBV5-4
j_gene: TRBJ1-3
d_gene: -
abundance: -

CDR3nt: TGTGCCAGCAGCCCCCGCCGACTCGCCCCCTGGGGTGAGCAGTTCTTC
CDR3aa: CASSPRRLAPWGEQFF
v_gene: TRBV5-4
j_gene: TRBJ2-1
d_gene: -
abundance: once

CDR3nt: TGTGCCAGCTCACCACCCCAGCGGGAGGAGGAGACCCAGTACTTC
CDR3aa: CASSPPQREEETQYF
v_gene: TRBV18
j_gene: TRBJ2-5
d_gene: TRBD2
abundance: -

CDR3nt: TGCGCCAGCAGCTTAGGGACAGGGGGCGTCCGGGGAAACATTCAGTACTTC
CDR3aa: CASSLGTGGVRGNIQYF
v_gene: TRBV5-1
j_gene: TRBJ2-4
d_gene: TRBD1
abundance: -

CDR3nt: TGTGCCAGCGGCTACAGGGGTTTCGCGACCGGCTACACCTTC
CDR3aa: CASGYRGFATGYTF
v_gene: TRBV7-9
j_gene: TRBJ1-2
d_gene: TRBD1
abundance: -

CDR3nt: TGTGCCAGCAGATCACCAGGGGATTCACCCCTCCACTTT
CDR3aa: CASRSPGDSPLHF
v_gene: TRBV6-1
j_gene: TRBJ1-6
d_gene: -
abundance: -

CDR3nt: TGTGCCAGCAGTCTGTCGTCCGGGACAGATTTCGAGAATTCACCCCTCCACTTT
CDR3aa: CASSLSSGTDFENSPLHF
v_gene: TRBV28
j_gene: TRBJ1-6
d_gene: TRBD1
abundance: -

CDR3nt: TGTGCCAGCAGCTCCAGGACGGGTCTCGCCTCGAACACTGAAGCTTTCTTT
CDR3aa: CASSSRTGLASNTEAFF
v_gene: TRBV7-9
j_gene: TRBJ1-1
d_gene: -
abundance: once

CDR3nt: TGTGCCAGTAGATCGCGGGTCCACATGAACACTGAAGCTTTCTTT
CDR3aa: CASRSRVHMNTEAFF
v_gene: TRBV7-2
j_gene: TRBJ1-1
d_gene: -
abundance: -

CDR3nt: TGTGCCAGCAGTTTGGGCAGCCGGACTGAAGCTTTCTTT
CDR3aa: CASSLGSRTEAFF
v_gene: TRBV27
j_gene: TRBJ1-1
d_gene: -
abundance: -

CDR3nt: TGTGCCAGCAGTTCATTGGGGCAGGGAAATCAGCCCCAGCATTTT
CDR3aa: CASSSLGQGNQPQHF
v_gene: TRBV27
j_gene: TRBJ1-5
d_gene: -
abundance: -

CDR3nt: TGTGCCACCAGCCGGGGGGGAAATGAAAAACTGTTTTTT
CDR3aa: CATSRGGNEKLFF
v_gene: TRBV15
j_gene: TRBJ1-4
d_gene: -
abundance: -

CDR3nt: TGTGCCAGCAGCTTGTCTGGGGGTTACGAGCAGTACTTC
CDR3aa: CASSLSGGYEQYF
v_gene: TRBV11-1
j_gene: TRBJ2-7
d_gene: -
abundance: -

CDR3nt: TGTGCCAGTAGCCTACTAGGGGGTTCGAGCTCCTACAATGAGCAGTTCTTC
CDR3aa: CASSLLGGSSSYNEQFF
v_gene: TRBV19
j_gene: TRBJ2-1
d_gene: -
abundance: -

CDR3nt: TGTGCCAGCAGCACTTCTCCGGGACTAGCGGGAGGAACCGGGGAGCTGTTTTTT
CDR3aa: CASSTSPGLAGGTGELFF
v_gene: TRBV9
j_gene: TRBJ2-2
d_gene: TRBD2
abundance: -

CDR3nt: TGTGCCAGCAGTGAAGCGGAGACTTCCTACAATGAGCAGTTCTTC
CDR3aa: CASSEAETSYNEQFF
v_gene: TRBV2
j_gene: TRBJ2-1
d_gene: -
abundance: -

CDR3nt: TGTGCCAGCAGCCAAGAAGCCTCGGGACCTGAAAAACTGTTTTTT
CDR3aa: CASSQEASGPEKLFF
v_gene: TRBV4-2
j_gene: TRBJ1-4
d_gene: -
abundance: medium-sized

CDR3nt: TGTGCCAGCAGTTTTCGTCTGAATTCACCCCTCCACTTT
CDR3aa: CASSFRLNSPLHF
v_gene: TRBV27
j_gene: TRBJ1-6
d_gene: -
abundance: -

CDR3nt: TGCAGTGCTAGAGATGCGGGTTACACCTTC
CDR3aa: CSARDAGYTF
v_gene: TRBV20-1
j_gene: TRBJ1-2
d_gene: -
abundance: -

CDR3nt: TGTGCCAGCAGTTTGACACTGAACACCGGGGAGCTGTTTTTT
CDR3aa: CASSLTLNTGELFF
v_gene: TRBV6-5
j_gene: TRBJ2-2
d_gene: -
abundance: -

CDR3nt: TGTGCCAGCAGCAGAGACTCGAACACCGGGGAGCTGTTTTTT
CDR3aa: CASSRDSNTGELFF
v_gene: TRBV7-2
j_gene: TRBJ2-2
d_gene: -
abundance: -

CDR3nt: TGTGCCAGCAGCTCAGACAAACCAGATACGCAGTATTTT
CDR3aa: CASSSDKPDTQYF
v_gene: TRBV7-2
j_gene: TRBJ2-3
d_gene: -
abundance: -

CDR3nt: TGTGCCAGCAGCGAGGCGCCCCGCTCTGGGGCCAACGTCCTGACTTTC
CDR3aa: CASSEAPRSGANVLTF
v_gene: TRBV5-4
j_gene: TRBJ2-6
d_gene: -
abundance: -

CDR3nt: TGTGCCAGCATTATGGGGGGGTTTCTGGGAATGCTGGAGACTGAAGCTTTCTTT
CDR3aa: CASIMGGFLGMLETEAFF
v_gene: TRBV28
j_gene: TRBJ1-1
d_gene: -
abundance: -

CDR3nt: TGTGCCAGCAGATTACAGGGGAAGAGCGAAAAACTGTTTTTT
CDR3aa: CASRLQGKSEKLFF
v_gene: TRBV6-1
j_gene: TRBJ1-4
d_gene: TRBD1
abundance: few

CDR3nt: TGCAGCGTGCGCCGGTCGGAGACCCAGTACTTC
CDR3aa: CSVRRSETQYF
v_gene: TRBV29-1
j_gene: TRBJ2-5
d_gene: -
abundance: -

CDR3nt: TGTGCCAGCAGACTGACAGGGGGCGAGGGGGAGCCCCAGCATTTT
CDR3aa: CASRLTGGEGEPQHF
v_gene: TRBV6-1
j_gene: TRBJ1-5
d_gene: TRBD1
abundance: -

CDR3nt: TGTGCCAGCTCCCGGAGCGGGGAGGGCTACGAGCAGTACTTC
CDR3aa: CASSRSGEGYEQYF
v_gene: TRBV18
j_gene: TRBJ2-7
d_gene: TRBD2
abundance: -

CDR3nt: TGTGCCAGCAGCTTGGTTAAATTGTTGCCTAGCACAGATACGCAGTATTTT
CDR3aa: CASSLVKLLPSTDTQYF
v_gene: TRBV5-8
j_gene: TRBJ2-3
d_gene: -
abundance: -

CDR3nt: TGTGCCAGCAGTTTGACGGACATGCATAATGAAAAACTGTTTTTT
CDR3aa: CASSLTDMHNEKLFF
v_gene: TRBV27
j_gene: TRBJ1-4
d_gene: -
abundance: -

CDR3nt: TGTGCCAGCAGCTCCCTAGGGGAGACCCAGTACTTC
CDR3aa: CASSSLGETQYF
v_gene: TRBV7-2
j_gene: TRBJ2-5
d_gene: -
abundance: -

CDR3nt: TGTGCCAGCAGCTTAATGGAGACCCAGTACTTC
CDR3aa: CASSLMETQYF
v_gene: TRBV7-8
j_gene: TRBJ2-5
d_gene: -
abundance: -

CDR3nt: TGTGCCACCAGCACTAGGACTAGCGGGGTCGGGTACAATGAGCAGTTCTTC
CDR3aa: CATSTRTSGVGYNEQFF
v_gene: TRBV15
j_gene: TRBJ2-1
d_gene: TRBD2
abundance: -

CDR3nt: TGTGCCAGCAGCGTAAAAGAGAATTCACCCCTCCACTTT
CDR3aa: CASSVKENSPLHF
v_gene: TRBV9
j_gene: TRBJ1-6
d_gene: -
abundance: -

CDR3nt: TGCGCCAGCAGCCAAGATCGGGGACAGGGCCGCAATCAGCCCCAGCATTTT
CDR3aa: CASSQDRGQGRNQPQHF
v_gene: TRBV4-1
j_gene: TRBJ1-5
d_gene: TRBD1
abundance: -

CDR3nt: TGTGCCAGCAGCTCACAAGAGACCCAGTACTTC
CDR3aa: CASSSQETQYF
v_gene: TRBV11-2
j_gene: TRBJ2-5
d_gene: -
abundance: few

CDR3nt: TGTGCCAGCAGCGTAGGGACAGGGGCAGAGACCCAGTACTTC
CDR3aa: CASSVGTGAETQYF
v_gene: TRBV9
j_gene: TRBJ2-5
d_gene: TRBD1
abundance: once

CDR3nt: TGTGCCAGCAGTAGCGGCTCCTACAATGAGCAGTTCTTC
CDR3aa: CASSSGSYNEQFF
v_gene: TRBV6-4
j_gene: TRBJ2-1
d_gene: -
abundance: -